This T cell receptor beta chain stems from a study of T-cell reconstitution after alpha-beta-depleted transplantation in children. The CDR3 is 13 residues long. The V and J ends lost 10 bases and 1 base respectively, with 13 bases between them. Germline V gene sequence: CDR1 MNHNS, CDR2 SASEGT. The TCRbeta library was prepared with unique molecular identifiers. TCRdb re-called the PCR reads through MiXCR, storing one row per CDR3 protein. The data hold under 350,000 distinct CDR3 sequences, with roughly 9.5% observed a single time. The TCR sequence derives from a human donor who donated a stem cell graft to a child with SCID. The source was PBMCs from the stem cell graft donor, collected from the stem cell graft. The J gene is TRBJ1-1, the V gene TRBV6-1, with D uncertain. CDR3 bases: TGTGCCACCACTGGCACGGAGAACACTGAAGCTTTCTTT. As protein: CATTGTENTEAFF.